The 13 T cell receptor beta chains reported below all come from one sample, sequenced in a study of T cells in tuberculosis. Method: immunoSEQ multiplex PCR; TCRdb's copy keeps in-frame clones and lacks some. The sample yields some 40,000 clones, 95% seen once. The sequencing sample was made of PBMCs. These receptors were taken from a donor aged 10-35 years with latent tuberculosis or without tuberculosis infection.

CDR3 amino acids: CASSEGSSGANVLTF. CDR3 DNA sequence: TGCGCCAGCAGCGAGGGATCTTCTGGGGCCAACGTCCTGACTTTC. The chain has TRBV5-1 and TRBJ2-6; tentatively, D is TRBD2 (5 bases). From germline, CDR1 is SGHRS and CDR2 YFSETQ. The CDR3 has 15 residues. Trimming shortened V by 4 bases and J by 1 base, and 9 bases separated the two germline ends. The variable domain in full, completed from reference TRBV5-1 and TRBJ2-6, reads KAGVTQTPRYLIKTRGQQVTLSCSPISGHRSVSWYQQTPGQGLQFLFEYFSETQRNKGNFPGRFSGRQFSNSRSEMNVSTLELGDSALYLCASSEGSSGANVLTFGAGSRLTVL.

V usage is TRBV6-6 and J usage is TRBJ2-7, with 14 bases aligning to TRBD2. The CDR3 extends over 16 amino acids. The ends lost 6 bases at V and 3 bases at J; junction bases unmatched: 7. Germline V CDR1 and CDR2: MNHNY, SVGAGI (reference sequence). The CDR3 region is CASRRTSGGTNYEQYF. In DNA form, the CDR3 reads TGTGCCAGCAGACGGACTAGCGGGGGGACAAACTACGAGCAGTACTTC.

This sequence joins TRBV28 and TRBJ2-7; D is possibly TRBD2 (6 bases). Germline V gives CDR1 MDHEN, CDR2 SYDVKM. The germline V and J ends were trimmed by 2 bases and 5 bases, with 13 bases remaining between them. CDR3 length equals 14 residues. CDR3 region: CASSLGGSRNEQYF. The CDR3 nucleotides are TGTGCCAGCAGTTTAGGGGGGTCTAGGAACGAGCAGTACTTC.

The rearrangement joins TRBV9 to TRBJ2-5, with 8 bases that match TRBD2. J lost 2 bases, V lost 2 bases, and 5 bases had no gene match. The CDR3 extends over 15 amino acids. Germline V CDR1 and CDR2: SGDLS, YYNGEE. The CDR3 bases are TGTGCCAGCAGCGTCAACGGGGGGGCGCAAGAGACCCAGTACTTC. Translated: CASSVNGGAQETQYF.

The chain uses TRBV19 and TRBJ1-1, with D uncertain. The CDR3 extends over 12 amino acids. CDR1 and CDR2 from the germline V gene are LNHDA and SQIVND (reference sequence). Trimming took 5 bases from V and 1 from J, leaving 5 bases between them. CDR3 sequence: CASSASNTEAFF. Written as DNA, the CDR3 is TGTGCCAGTAGTGCGTCGAACACTGAAGCTTTCTTT.

The chain links TRBV6-1 to TRBJ2-6, with D perhaps TRBD2 (5 bases). V lost 3 bases to trimming and J lost 2 bases, with 8 bases between them. Germline loops: CDR1 MNHNS, CDR2 SASEGT. This CDR3 has 15 amino acids. CDR3 region: CASSETGTGANVLTF. The CDR3, as DNA: TGTGCCAGCAGTGAGACGGGGACTGGGGCCAACGTCCTGACTTTC.

The chain is built from TRBV7-6 and TRBJ2-1, with TRBD2 matching over 9 bases. The CDR3 is 17 amino acids. V gave up 1 base and J gave up 4 bases; unmatched junction bases: 8. In germline, CDR1 is SGHVS, CDR2 FNYEAQ. Here the CDR3 reads CASSLGGWRGGYNEQFF. For the CDR3, the DNA is TGTGCCAGCAGCTTAGGAGGTTGGCGGGGGGGGTACAATGAGCAGTTCTTC.

CDR3 in DNA: TGTGCCAGCAGTTCCCAGGACATTCCTGGGGCCAACGTCCTGACTTTC. Its protein product is CASSSQDIPGANVLTF. The chain couples TRBV25-1 to TRBJ2-6, with D tentatively TRBD1 (5 bases). The CDR3 covers 16 residues. V was clipped by 5 bases and J by 2 bases, with 13 bases between them. The germline gives CDR1 MGHDK, CDR2 SYGVNS.

The CDR3 DNA follows: TGTGCCAGCAGCTTAGATAGGACGTTGACGGGACAGGGGTATTACGAGCAGTACTTC. Protein product: CASSLDRTLTGQGYYEQYF. The rearrangement uses TRBV11-2 and TRBJ2-7; 10 bases align to TRBD1. V dropped 0 bases and J dropped 4; count of bases not matched to a gene: 15. The CDR3 sequence is 19 residues long. The germline V gene has CDR1 SGHAT and CDR2 FQNNGV.

CDR3 sequence (DNA): TGCGCCAGCAGCACGGGACTAGCGGGGGGATACGAGCAGTACTTC. Amino acids: CASSTGLAGGYEQYF. The chain employs TRBV5-1 and TRBJ2-7, with 15 bases aligning to TRBD2. The length of the CDR3 is 15 residues. Germline-derived CDR1 and CDR2 are SGHRS and YFSETQ. V was clipped by 4 bases and J by 4 bases; unmatched bases: 3.

The chain joins TRBV6-5 to TRBJ1-2; TRBD1 agrees at 11 bases. The CDR3 spans 15 residues. CDR1 is MNHEY and CDR2 is SVGAGI in the germline V gene. V gave up 3 bases and J gave up 8 bases; unmatched junction bases: 8. In DNA form, the CDR3 reads TGTGCCAGCAGTTATGCCGGACAGGGGGCTTGGGGCTACACCTTC. Protein: CASSYAGQGAWGYTF.

As for this clone: An end of the junction does not agree with germline; a read error may underlie this. The rearrangement links TRBV25-1 to TRBJ2-3; D might be TRBD1 (6 bases). This CDR3 has 12 amino acids. Germline loops: CDR1 MGHDK, CDR2 SYGVNS. The CDR3 sequence: CASSTGPDTQYF. As DNA, the CDR3 is TGCGCCAGCAGTACAGGGCCAGATACGCAGTATTTT. The variable domain in full, with the rest retrieved from reference TRBV25-1 and TRBJ2-3, is EADIYQTPRYLVIGTGKKITLECSQTMGHDKMYWYQQDPGMELHLIHYSYGVNSTEKGDLSSESTVSRIRTEHFPLTLESARPSHTSQYLCASSTGPDTQYFGPGTRLTVL.

The gene calls are TRBV7-2 and TRBJ1-2; no definite D call. The germline CDR1 and CDR2 sequences are SGHTA and FQGNSA. V was shortened by 5 bases and J by 4 bases, with 17 bases between the two germline ends. This CDR3 comprises 15 residues. This CDR3 reads CASSPQIETSYGYTF. The CDR3 DNA sequence: TGTGCCAGCAGCCCCCAGATCGAGACTTCCTATGGCTACACCTTC.